These T cell receptor beta chains were read from a single sample in a study of T cell responses to AZD1222 COVID-19 vaccine. Here immunoSEQ multiplex PCR was the method, and the copy in TCRdb shows in-frame clones only, minus some. The sample consists of 160,000 or so clones, around 90% of them appearing once. The sequenced sample was peripheral blood, obtained on day 0 of AZD1222 vaccination. The source of these receptors is an adult in good health. CDR3s include the opening cysteine and the closing phenylalanine or tryptophan. D genes are given only for firm matches. Size is stated for part of the rows, as once, few or many counts, or as a class when the clone is expanded.

>TRBD2|TRBJ2-7|NA|TRBV5-8
TGTGCCAGCAGCTTGGGACTAGCTATCCACGAGCAGTACTTC
CASSLGLAIHEQYF
>NA|TRBJ2-7|NA|TRBV7-9
TGTGCCAGCAGCTTGAGCTCCTACGAGCAGTACTTC
CASSLSSYEQYF
>NA|TRBJ1-2|NA|TRBV6-6
TGTGCCAGCAGTTACTCGGGGGAAATCGGCTACACCTTC
CASSYSGEIGYTF
>TRBD2|TRBJ2-1|NA|TRBV7-2
TGTGCCAGCAGCTTATTCGTATTAGCGGGGGACCTGTACAATGAGCAGTTCTTC
CASSLFVLAGDLYNEQFF
>TRBD2|TRBJ2-1|NA|TRBV16
TGTGCCAGCAGCCAACGGACTAGCGGGAACAATGAGCAGTTCTTC
CASSQRTSGNNEQFF
>TRBD1|TRBJ2-7|NA|TRBV19
TGTGCCAGTAGTCCGACAGGGGGCTTATTCGAGCAGTACTTC
CASSPTGGLFEQYF
>NA|TRBJ2-7|once|TRBV29-1
TGCAGCGTTGAAGCGTCAGAGACCTACGAGCAGTACTTC
CSVEASETYEQYF
>TRBD1|TRBJ2-7|NA|TRBV10-2
TGCGCCAGCAGGGGGCTGGACAGGGGATTGATTCAGCAGTACTTC
CASRGLDRGLIQQYF
>TRBD2|TRBJ2-5|NA|TRBV4-1
TGCGCCAGCAGCCAAGTAGCGGGAGGGGAGGAGACCCAGTACTTC
CASSQVAGGEETQYF
>TRBD2|TRBJ2-3|NA|TRBV4-1
TGCGCCAGCAGCCAAGACCTAGCGGGAGCCCCGGGCACAGATACGCAGTATTTT
CASSQDLAGAPGTDTQYF
>TRBD2|TRBJ2-7|NA|TRBV6-2/TRBV6-3
TGTGCCAGCAGTGCCGGACTAGCGGGAGTATTTAAGCAGTACTTC
CASSAGLAGVFKQYF
>NA|TRBJ1-5|NA|TRBV5-8
TGTGCCAGCAGCTTGGGGACAGCCCATCAGCCCCAGCATTTT
CASSLGTAHQPQHF
>NA|TRBJ2-7|NA|TRBV27
TGTGCCAGCAGTTTATCGAGGGGACCCACAAACTACGAGCAGTACTTC
CASSLSRGPTNYEQYF
>TRBD1|TRBJ1-2|NA|TRBV24-1
TGTGCCACCAGTGGGGGACAGCCATATGGCTACACCTTC
CATSGGQPYGYTF
>NA|TRBJ2-3|NA|TRBV27
TGTGCCAGCTCCTCGACCGCCCGCACAGATACGCAGTATTTT
CASSSTARTDTQYF
>TRBD1|TRBJ1-1|NA|TRBV28
TGTGCCAGCACCACAGACTCGGACAGGGGAGGGCCAATGAACACTGAAGCTTTCTTT
CASTTDSDRGGPMNTEAFF
>NA|TRBJ2-3|NA|TRBV28
TGTGCCAGCAGTTCTATTACAGGAGTCGGGCGGGATACGCAGTATTTT
CASSSITGVGRDTQYF
>NA|TRBJ1-2|NA|TRBV2
TGTGCCAGCAGTGAAAACAGGGTTGATGGCTACACCTTC
CASSENRVDGYTF
>NA|TRBJ1-3|NA|TRBV28
TGTGCCAGCAGTCGAGGTGGGGCTGGAAACACCATATATTTT
CASSRGGAGNTIYF
>NA|TRBJ1-5|NA|TRBV30
TGTGCCTGGAGTCCGGGGAATCAGCCCCAGCATTTT
CAWSPGNQPQHF
>NA|TRBJ2-5|NA|TRBV5-4
TGTGCCAGCAGCTTGGTCCCGATAGAGACCCAGTACTTC
CASSLVPIETQYF
>NA|TRBJ2-5|NA|TRBV4-3
TGCGCCAGCAGCCCCCGCCTTTGGGAAGAGACCCAGTACTTC
CASSPRLWEETQYF
>NA|TRBJ1-4|NA|TRBV16
TGTGCCAGCACCTCCCGAGGGGACCCGGCTGAAAAACTGTTTTTT
CASTSRGDPAEKLFF
>NA|TRBJ2-2|NA|TRBV27
TGTGCCAGCAGCTTTACCAGACCAAGGCGTCCCTGGGAGCTGTTTTTT
CASSFTRPRRPWELFF
>NA|TRBJ2-2|NA|TRBV2
TGTGCCAGCAGTAGGTTCGGGCCCGGGGAGCTGTTTTTT
CASSRFGPGELFF
>NA|TRBJ1-2|NA|TRBV7-2
TGTGCCAGCACCCCTTTCCCGGGTAACTATGGCTACACCTTC
CASTPFPGNYGYTF
>TRBD1|TRBJ1-4|NA|TRBV9
TGTGCCAGCAGCGTAGGAGGGGGCGCTTGGAATGAAAAACTGTTTTTT
CASSVGGGAWNEKLFF
>NA|TRBJ1-4|NA|TRBV23-1
TGCGCCAGCAGTCAATACCGGGAAGTCAATGAAAAACTGTTTTTT
CASSQYREVNEKLFF
>NA|TRBJ1-4|NA|TRBV7-2
TGTGCCAGCAGCTTTCGCAGTCCTAATGAAAAACTGTTTTTT
CASSFRSPNEKLFF
>NA|TRBJ2-3|NA|TRBV6-5
TGTGCCAGCAGTTACTGGGCGGGTCGCACAGATACGCAGTATTTT
CASSYWAGRTDTQYF
>TRBD2|TRBJ2-7|NA|TRBV28
TGTGCCAGCAGTTTGACTAGCGGGAGCAGGGAGCAGTACTTC
CASSLTSGSREQYF
>TRBD1|TRBJ2-4|NA|TRBV7-9
TGTGCCAGCAGCCCAGGGGGTACCAAAAACATTCAGTACTTC
CASSPGGTKNIQYF
>NA|TRBJ1-2|NA|TRBV24-1
TGTGCCACCAGTGATACAGGTTACTATGGCTACACCTTC
CATSDTGYYGYTF